This section outlines one TCR beta chain sequence together with its context. The antigen is undetermined. The source of the sample is a study of T cell repertoires in cytomegalovirus infection. Study-level points and caveats: HLA-C-restricted CMV clonotypes gave the most frequent clonotype in two of eight donors.

TCRdb reprocessed the reads with MiXCR, giving one entry per CDR3 protein. There are about 330,000 distinct CDR3 sequences in the sample; around a third occur only once, and roughly 14% lies in the top ten. This sequence originates from a human donor in good health (CMV status not recorded). Some clones in this sample may be carry-over from other donors' samples. The sequences come from cultured PBMCs, collected from culture after CMV antigen stimulation.

The CDR3 nucleotides are TGTGCCAGCAGTCCCAAGAGAGGGTATAATGAAAAACTGTTTTTT. It yields the protein CASSPKRGYNEKLFF. This chain links TRBV28 with TRBJ1-4; D is unclear. The V end was cut by 5 bases, the J end by 4 bases, with 14 bases between. CDR3 length: 15 amino acids. Germline V lookup: CDR1 MDHEN, CDR2 SYDVKM.